Here is one T cell receptor (beta chain) with its context. This sample is part of a study of CD8 T cells in Susac syndrome. Recently defined diagnostic criteria for definite or probable disease were fulfilled by Susac syndrome patients. FACS enriched CD8+ TEMRA cells, while bulk CD8+ and CD4+ were negatively isolated. RNA amounts of roughly 0.5 to 1 ug underwent reverse transcription with random hexamers. The CDR3 of TCR beta was amplified by immunoSEQ multiplex PCR across 54 Vbeta and 13 Jbeta. TCRdb re-analysed the immunoSEQ multiplex PCR reads in MiXCR, keeping a single row per CDR3 protein. The sample includes 95,000 to 150,000 distinct CDR3 sequences, about 93% seen only once; the top ten take around 0.27%. J gave up 5 bases and V 6 bases, and 5 bases lay outside the gene matches. CDR3 length equals 14 residues. The germline gives CDR1 MNHEY, CDR2 SVGEGT.

The V gene is TRBV6-2 or TRBV6-3, the J gene TRBJ2-5; 11 nucleotides match TRBD1. The material sequenced was CD8+ T cells from PBMCs. The sequence came from a human donor with Susac syndrome. The CDR3 coding sequence is TGTGCCAGCAGCCGGGACAGGGGGAGGGAGACCCAGTACTTC. Translating it yields CASSRDRGRETQYF.